The rows below give T cell receptor beta chains drawn from one sample of a study of T cells in Graves' hyperthyroidism and ophthalmopathy. TCRdb re-called the multiplex PCR reads through MiXCR, storing one row per CDR3 protein. The sample consists of under 400,000 distinct CDR3 sequences, roughly a fifth of them appearing once. Material for sequencing was blood. The receptors shown here come from a woman aged 45 to 65 with Graves' hyperthyroidism. Each CDR3 is given with its conserved first and last residue. A D gene is named only where the DNA matches it firmly. The listing skips clone size in some rows; elsewhere it reads once, few, many or a size class.

d_gene: NA
v_gene: TRBV10-3
j_gene: TRBJ2-5
abundance: few
CDR3aa: CAIRGVETQYF
CDR3nt: TGTGCCATCAGAGGGGTAGAGACCCAGTACTTC

d_gene: TRBD2
v_gene: TRBV20-1
j_gene: TRBJ2-7
abundance: NA
CDR3aa: CSARDSSGSVSYEQYF
CDR3nt: TGCAGTGCTAGAGATTCTAGCGGGAGTGTGTCCTACGAGCAGTACTTC

d_gene: NA
v_gene: TRBV12-3/TRBV12-4
j_gene: TRBJ2-3
abundance: many
CDR3aa: CASTLTLAGDTQYF
CDR3nt: TGTGCCAGCACCTTGACCCTGGCGGGAGATACGCAGTATTTT

d_gene: TRBD2
v_gene: TRBV6-1
j_gene: TRBJ2-7
abundance: many
CDR3aa: CASNREASYYEQYF
CDR3nt: TGTGCCAGCAACCGGGAGGCTAGTTACTACGAGCAGTACTTC

d_gene: TRBD2
v_gene: TRBV15
j_gene: TRBJ2-1
abundance: many
CDR3aa: CATSRGLADNEQFF
CDR3nt: TGTGCCACCAGCAGAGGACTAGCTGACAATGAGCAGTTCTTC

d_gene: NA
v_gene: TRBV7-6
j_gene: TRBJ1-1
abundance: NA
CDR3aa: CASSPANHEAFF
CDR3nt: TGTGCCAGCAGCCCAGCTAATCATGAAGCTTTCTTT

d_gene: TRBD2
v_gene: TRBV2
j_gene: TRBJ2-3
abundance: NA
CDR3aa: CASIWLPSGGIPTDTQYF
CDR3nt: TGTGCCAGCATCTGGCTCCCTAGCGGGGGGATACCCACAGATACGCAGTATTTT

d_gene: TRBD1
v_gene: TRBV6-2/TRBV6-3
j_gene: TRBJ1-6
abundance: NA
CDR3aa: CASRPGTGLSPLHF
CDR3nt: TGTGCCAGCAGGCCCGGGACAGGGCTTTCACCCCTCCACTTT

d_gene: TRBD1
v_gene: TRBV15
j_gene: TRBJ1-5
abundance: NA
CDR3aa: CATSGTGGEGQPQHF
CDR3nt: TGTGCCACCAGCGGAACAGGGGGCGAGGGTCAGCCCCAGCATTTT

d_gene: TRBD1
v_gene: TRBV12-3/TRBV12-4
j_gene: TRBJ2-2
abundance: few
CDR3aa: CASSPWGQGATGELFF
CDR3nt: TGTGCCAGCAGTCCCTGGGGACAGGGTGCCACCGGGGAGCTGTTTTTT

d_gene: NA
v_gene: TRBV2
j_gene: TRBJ1-4
abundance: many
CDR3aa: CASSRGGTNEKLFF
CDR3nt: TGTGCCAGCAGCCGAGGTGGAACTAATGAAAAACTGTTTTTT

d_gene: NA
v_gene: TRBV12-5
j_gene: TRBJ1-5
abundance: NA
CDR3aa: CASASPGNRYSNQPQHF
CDR3nt: TGTGCTAGTGCTTCCCCTGGAAACAGATATAGCAATCAGCCCCAGCATTTT

d_gene: NA
v_gene: TRBV28
j_gene: TRBJ1-2
abundance: many
CDR3aa: CASSFPRTRREYNYGYTF
CDR3nt: TGTGCCAGCAGTTTCCCCCGGACGCGGAGGGAATATAACTATGGCTACACCTTC

d_gene: NA
v_gene: TRBV5-1
j_gene: TRBJ2-3
abundance: many
CDR3aa: CASRGALIPTDTQYF
CDR3nt: TGCGCCAGCAGGGGGGCGCTAATCCCCACAGATACGCAGTATTTT

d_gene: NA
v_gene: TRBV12-3/TRBV12-4
j_gene: TRBJ1-2
abundance: many
CDR3aa: CASRPDRFYGYTF
CDR3nt: TGTGCCAGCAGACCGGACAGATTCTATGGCTACACCTTC

d_gene: TRBD2
v_gene: TRBV20-1
j_gene: TRBJ2-2
abundance: many
CDR3aa: CSAAGAGPNTGELFF
CDR3nt: TGCAGTGCAGCGGGGGCAGGCCCGAACACCGGGGAGCTGTTTTTT

d_gene: TRBD1
v_gene: TRBV25-1
j_gene: TRBJ1-1
abundance: few
CDR3aa: CASTGQGRFTEAFF
CDR3nt: TGTGCCAGCACCGGACAGGGGAGATTTACTGAAGCTTTCTTT

d_gene: TRBD2
v_gene: TRBV6-6
j_gene: TRBJ2-1
abundance: many
CDR3aa: CASSSPGLAGGNEQFF
CDR3nt: TGTGCCAGCAGTTCCCCGGGACTAGCGGGGGGAAATGAGCAGTTCTTC

d_gene: TRBD2
v_gene: TRBV29-1
j_gene: TRBJ2-1
abundance: NA
CDR3aa: CSVWGLAGGLRSNEQFF
CDR3nt: TGCAGCGTATGGGGACTAGCGGGGGGGCTGAGGTCCAATGAGCAGTTCTTC

d_gene: TRBD1
v_gene: TRBV7-9
j_gene: TRBJ2-1
abundance: many
CDR3aa: CASSRTGGEQFF
CDR3nt: TGTGCCAGCAGCAGGACAGGGGGTGAGCAGTTCTTC

d_gene: NA
v_gene: TRBV28
j_gene: TRBJ1-1
abundance: many
CDR3aa: CASSEVPSEAFF
CDR3nt: TGTGCCAGCAGTGAGGTACCGAGTGAAGCTTTCTTT

d_gene: TRBD1
v_gene: TRBV4-2
j_gene: TRBJ1-5
abundance: NA
CDR3aa: CASSQQGAPNQPQHF
CDR3nt: TGTGCCAGCAGCCAACAGGGGGCACCCAATCAGCCCCAGCATTTT

d_gene: TRBD2
v_gene: TRBV27
j_gene: TRBJ2-1
abundance: many
CDR3aa: CASREAGVGSGEQFF
CDR3nt: TGTGCCAGCAGGGAGGCGGGAGTAGGTTCCGGTGAGCAGTTCTTC

d_gene: NA
v_gene: TRBV12-5
j_gene: TRBJ2-1
abundance: many
CDR3aa: CASGLEAGGHEQFF
CDR3nt: TGTGCTAGTGGTTTGGAGGCAGGGGGGCATGAGCAGTTCTTC

d_gene: NA
v_gene: TRBV12-3/TRBV12-4
j_gene: TRBJ2-1
abundance: once
CDR3aa: CASTSPTGRSSYNEQFF
CDR3nt: TGTGCCAGCACTTCCCCGACGGGTCGTTCCTCCTACAATGAGCAGTTCTTC

d_gene: TRBD2
v_gene: TRBV30
j_gene: TRBJ2-2
abundance: NA
CDR3aa: CAWSPAGETGELFF
CDR3nt: TGTGCCTGGAGTCCAGCGGGGGAGACCGGGGAGCTGTTTTTT

d_gene: TRBD1
v_gene: TRBV2
j_gene: TRBJ1-1
abundance: many
CDR3aa: CASSRTGENTEAFF
CDR3nt: TGTGCCAGCAGTCGGACAGGGGAAAACACTGAAGCTTTCTTT

d_gene: NA
v_gene: TRBV9
j_gene: TRBJ2-3
abundance: many
CDR3aa: CASSPWGGSPEGDTQYF
CDR3nt: TGTGCCAGCAGCCCATGGGGCGGATCCCCTGAGGGGGATACGCAGTATTTT

d_gene: NA
v_gene: TRBV6-1
j_gene: TRBJ2-5
abundance: few
CDR3aa: CASSDAWSAQETQYF
CDR3nt: TGTGCCAGCAGTGATGCCTGGAGCGCCCAAGAGACCCAGTACTTC

d_gene: TRBD1
v_gene: TRBV27
j_gene: TRBJ1-1
abundance: many
CDR3aa: CASSFRQGTRTEAFF
CDR3nt: TGTGCCAGCAGTTTCCGACAGGGGACGAGGACTGAAGCTTTCTTT

d_gene: TRBD1
v_gene: TRBV12-3/TRBV12-4
j_gene: TRBJ2-3
abundance: many
CDR3aa: CASRERGQVTNTQYF
CDR3nt: TGTGCCAGCAGAGAGAGGGGACAGGTGACGAATACGCAGTATTTT

d_gene: NA
v_gene: TRBV2
j_gene: TRBJ1-1
abundance: NA
CDR3aa: CASSEARAFF
CDR3nt: TGTGCCAGCAGTGAAGCGCGGGCTTTCTTT

d_gene: NA
v_gene: TRBV9
j_gene: TRBJ2-1
abundance: many
CDR3aa: CASSVGWVDEQFF
CDR3nt: TGTGCCAGCAGCGTAGGATGGGTCGATGAGCAGTTCTTC

d_gene: TRBD1
v_gene: TRBV2
j_gene: TRBJ1-1
abundance: many
CDR3aa: CASRGQGGEAFF
CDR3nt: TGTGCCAGCAGAGGACAGGGGGGTGAAGCTTTCTTT

d_gene: NA
v_gene: TRBV27
j_gene: TRBJ2-7
abundance: few
CDR3aa: CASSFVKADSYEQYF
CDR3nt: TGTGCCAGCAGTTTTGTAAAGGCGGACTCCTACGAGCAGTACTTC

d_gene: TRBD1
v_gene: TRBV11-2
j_gene: TRBJ1-3
abundance: many
CDR3aa: CASSLRTGIAGNTIYF
CDR3nt: TGTGCCAGCAGCTTAAGGACAGGGATAGCTGGAAACACCATATATTTT

d_gene: TRBD2
v_gene: TRBV11-2
j_gene: TRBJ2-3
abundance: many
CDR3aa: CASRAHSGSQGDTQYF
CDR3nt: TGTGCCAGCAGGGCGCATAGCGGGAGCCAGGGAGATACGCAGTATTTT

d_gene: NA
v_gene: TRBV14
j_gene: TRBJ2-7
abundance: many
CDR3aa: CASSPLEGGEQYF
CDR3nt: TGTGCCAGCAGCCCCCTAGAAGGGGGCGAGCAGTACTTC

d_gene: NA
v_gene: TRBV4-1
j_gene: TRBJ2-7
abundance: NA
CDR3aa: CASSREGGGNDEQYF
CDR3nt: TGCGCCAGCAGCCGGGAGGGGGGAGGGAACGACGAGCAGTACTTC

d_gene: TRBD1
v_gene: TRBV28
j_gene: TRBJ1-1
abundance: many
CDR3aa: CASRSGTGTAEAFF
CDR3nt: TGTGCCAGCAGGTCCGGGACAGGGACCGCTGAAGCTTTCTTT

d_gene: TRBD2
v_gene: TRBV12-3/TRBV12-4
j_gene: TRBJ2-2
abundance: few
CDR3aa: CASSLGLAGAFIGELFF
CDR3nt: TGTGCCAGCAGTTTGGGACTAGCGGGAGCGTTTATCGGGGAGCTGTTTTTT

d_gene: NA
v_gene: TRBV12-3/TRBV12-4
j_gene: TRBJ2-1
abundance: NA
CDR3aa: CASRLDLSYNEQFF
CDR3nt: TGTGCCAGCAGACTGGACTTGTCCTACAATGAGCAGTTCTTC

d_gene: NA
v_gene: TRBV20-1
j_gene: TRBJ2-7
abundance: many
CDR3aa: CSAAREQVYEQYF
CDR3nt: TGCAGTGCAGCGCGGGAACAGGTCTACGAGCAGTACTTC

d_gene: TRBD1
v_gene: TRBV4-3
j_gene: TRBJ2-7
abundance: NA
CDR3aa: CASRPRQGAYEQYF
CDR3nt: TGCGCCAGCAGGCCGCGACAGGGAGCCTACGAGCAGTACTTC

d_gene: TRBD2
v_gene: TRBV2
j_gene: TRBJ2-1
abundance: many
CDR3aa: CASSEAALAAGEQFF
CDR3nt: TGTGCCAGCAGTGAAGCCGCACTAGCGGCGGGTGAGCAGTTCTTC

d_gene: TRBD1
v_gene: TRBV20-1
j_gene: TRBJ2-7
abundance: many
CDR3aa: CSAQGLSYEQYF
CDR3nt: TGCAGTGCACAGGGGCTCTCCTACGAGCAGTACTTC

d_gene: NA
v_gene: TRBV14
j_gene: TRBJ2-3
abundance: NA
CDR3aa: CASSQDRPLYADTQYF
CDR3nt: TGTGCCAGCAGCCAAGATAGACCCCTATACGCAGATACGCAGTATTTT

d_gene: NA
v_gene: TRBV29-1
j_gene: TRBJ1-4
abundance: NA
CDR3aa: CSVAGTARNEKLFF
CDR3nt: TGCAGCGTTGCCGGGACGGCTCGTAATGAAAAACTGTTTTTT

d_gene: NA
v_gene: TRBV24-1
j_gene: TRBJ2-1
abundance: few
CDR3aa: CATSPRAYNEQFF
CDR3nt: TGTGCCACCAGTCCGCGAGCTTACAATGAGCAGTTCTTC

d_gene: TRBD1
v_gene: TRBV2
j_gene: TRBJ1-1
abundance: NA
CDR3aa: CASSSRGLNTEAFF
CDR3nt: TGTGCCAGCAGTTCCAGGGGGCTGAACACTGAAGCTTTCTTT

d_gene: TRBD1
v_gene: TRBV6-1
j_gene: TRBJ2-7
abundance: many
CDR3aa: CASSPNRGGPYEQYF
CDR3nt: TGTGCCAGCAGTCCGAACAGGGGTGGACCCTACGAGCAGTACTTC

d_gene: TRBD2
v_gene: TRBV12-3/TRBV12-4
j_gene: TRBJ2-3
abundance: many
CDR3aa: CASSFLAGSLLRTDTQYF
CDR3nt: TGTGCCAGCAGTTTCCTAGCGGGGTCCTTGCTCCGGACAGATACGCAGTATTTT

d_gene: NA
v_gene: TRBV19
j_gene: TRBJ1-2
abundance: NA
CDR3aa: CASMGSGNYGYTF
CDR3nt: TGTGCCAGTATGGGGTCGGGTAACTATGGCTACACCTTC

d_gene: NA
v_gene: TRBV7-3
j_gene: TRBJ2-5
abundance: few
CDR3aa: CASSPGSGAGEETQYF
CDR3nt: TGTGCCAGCAGCCCCGGGTCAGGGGCGGGGGAAGAGACCCAGTACTTC

d_gene: NA
v_gene: TRBV5-1
j_gene: TRBJ2-7
abundance: many
CDR3aa: CASRAEGSSYEQYF
CDR3nt: TGCGCCAGCAGGGCGGAGGGAAGCTCCTACGAGCAGTACTTC

d_gene: NA
v_gene: TRBV5-1
j_gene: TRBJ2-5
abundance: many
CDR3aa: CASSFGFGQQVETQYF
CDR3nt: TGCGCCAGCAGCTTCGGGTTCGGGCAGCAGGTTGAGACCCAGTACTTC

d_gene: NA
v_gene: TRBV5-1
j_gene: TRBJ2-3
abundance: NA
CDR3aa: CASSPINTDTQYF
CDR3nt: TGCGCCAGCAGCCCGATTAACACAGATACGCAGTATTTT